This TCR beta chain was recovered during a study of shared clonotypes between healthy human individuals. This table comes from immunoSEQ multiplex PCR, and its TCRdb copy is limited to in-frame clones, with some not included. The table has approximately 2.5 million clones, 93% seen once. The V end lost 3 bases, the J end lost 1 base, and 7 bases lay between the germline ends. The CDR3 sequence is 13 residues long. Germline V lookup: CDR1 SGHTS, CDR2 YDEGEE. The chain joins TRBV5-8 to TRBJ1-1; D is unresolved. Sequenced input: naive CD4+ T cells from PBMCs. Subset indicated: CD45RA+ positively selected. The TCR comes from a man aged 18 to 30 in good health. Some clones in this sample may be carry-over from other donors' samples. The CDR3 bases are TGTGCCAGCAGCTACCTGGAGAACACTGAAGCTTTCTTT. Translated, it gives CASSYLENTEAFF.